This is a list of T cell receptor beta chains from one sample in a study of T-cell reconstitution after alpha-beta-depleted transplantation in children. TCRdb passed the PCR reads through MiXCR, listing each CDR3 protein once. The table records hundreds of thousands of distinct CDR3 sequences, around 17% of them present only once. The material sequenced was PBMCs from the stem cell graft donor, taken from the stem cell graft. The origin of the receptors is a human donor who donated a stem cell graft to a child with acute myeloid leukemia. CDR3s include the opening cysteine and the closing phenylalanine or tryptophan. The D gene is left open where the match is weak. Clone size is stated in some rows and not others, as once, few, many or a class when expanded.

many	TRBD2	TRBV7-2	TRBJ2-1	15	CASSLTSGELGEQFF	TGTGCCAGCAGTCTGACTAGCGGGGAGCTAGGTGAGCAGTTCTTC
many	TRBD2	TRBV20-1	TRBJ2-2	16	CSAREDGGARTGELFF	TGCAGTGCTAGAGAGGACGGGGGGGCGCGAACCGGGGAGCTGTTTTTT
-	-	TRBV12-3/TRBV12-4	TRBJ1-2	12	CASISTGGGYTF	TGTGCCAGCATATCAACGGGGGGTGGCTACACCTTC
-	TRBD2	TRBV20-1	TRBJ2-5	16	CSATPPLAGALETQYF	TGCAGTGCCACCCCCCCCCTAGCGGGGGCTTTGGAGACCCAGTACTTC
-	TRBD2	TRBV5-1	TRBJ2-3	17	CASSGGTSGFYTDTQYF	TGCGCCAGCAGCGGGGGGACTAGCGGGTTCTACACAGATACGCAGTATTTT
few	TRBD1	TRBV20-1	TRBJ1-3	13	CSAERTGGNTIYF	TGCAGTGCTGAGCGGACAGGAGGAAACACCATATATTTT
-	TRBD1	TRBV6-5	TRBJ1-2	15	CASSYDPGQRYGYTF	TGTGCCAGCAGTTACGACCCGGGACAGCGGTATGGCTACACCTTC
-	-	TRBV4-2	TRBJ1-1	19	CASSQDFLRGAVGNTEAFF	TGTGCCAGCAGCCAAGATTTCCTCCGGGGGGCCGTCGGGAACACTGAAGCTTTCTTT
few	-	TRBV4-3	TRBJ1-3	17	CASSQESGGFSGNTIYF	TGCGCCAGCAGCCAAGAAAGTGGGGGATTCTCTGGAAACACCATATATTTT
many	-	TRBV5-1	TRBJ2-3	13	CASSLERLREQYF	TGCGCCAGCAGCTTGGAACGGCTTCGGGAGCAGTATTTT
few	TRBD1	TRBV5-1	TRBJ2-7	13	CASREDRGYEQYF	TGCGCCAGCAGGGAGGACAGGGGATACGAGCAGTACTTC
few	-	TRBV7-6	TRBJ2-1	14	CASSLVDRGNEQFF	TGTGCCAGCAGCTTAGTAGATAGGGGCAATGAGCAGTTCTTC
-	TRBD1	TRBV12-3/TRBV12-4	TRBJ2-1	18	CASCLEQGVDSSYNEQFF	TGTGCCAGCTGTTTAGAACAGGGGGTGGATAGCTCCTACAATGAGCAGTTCTTC
many	-	TRBV29-1	TRBJ2-5	14	CSSSREILGETQYF	TGCAGTTCCAGTCGGGAGATCCTTGGGGAGACCCAGTACTTC
few	-	TRBV7-2	TRBJ1-1	14	CASSPADSMIEAFF	TGTGCCAGCAGCCCCGCCGACAGTATGATTGAAGCTTTCTTT
few	-	TRBV6-5	TRBJ2-1	13	CASSYTSRNEQFF	TGTGCCAGCAGTTACACCTCTAGAAATGAGCAGTTCTTC
many	-	TRBV20-1	TRBJ2-7	13	CSARRPNRYEQYF	TGCAGTGCTAGAAGGCCCAATCGCTACGAGCAGTACTTC
-	TRBD1	TRBV5-6	TRBJ2-2	15	CASSQGQGLTGELFF	TGTGCCAGCAGCCAGGGACAGGGATTGACCGGGGAGCTGTTTTTT
-	TRBD1	TRBV25-1	TRBJ1-2	15	CASSVGQGVPYGYTF	TGTGCCAGCAGCGTGGGACAGGGAGTTCCCTATGGCTACACCTTC
few	TRBD1	TRBV5-1	TRBJ1-2	15	CASSLVAGGADGYTF	TGCGCCAGCAGCTTGGTCGCAGGGGGCGCCGATGGCTACACCTTC
-	-	TRBV7-9	TRBJ2-5	13	CASSPSPGQTQYF	TGTGCCAGCAGCCCCTCCCCCGGACAGACCCAGTACTTC
many	TRBD2	TRBV4-3	TRBJ2-1	14	CASSSPGGNNEQFF	TGCGCCAGCAGCTCGCCGGGGGGAAACAATGAGCAGTTCTTC
many	TRBD2	TRBV20-1	TRBJ2-5	17	CSARDAGPSGGRETQYF	TGCAGTGCTAGAGATGCGGGACCGAGCGGGGGGCGGGAGACCCAGTACTTC
few	TRBD1	TRBV6-2/TRBV6-3	TRBJ2-1	17	CASSLLWTGSSYNEQFF	TGTGCCAGCAGTCTCCTTTGGACAGGTAGCTCCTACAATGAGCAGTTCTTC
-	-	TRBV29-1	TRBJ1-1	13	CSAPITGGPEAFF	TGCAGCGCTCCAATTACGGGGGGCCCTGAAGCTTTCTTT
many	-	TRBV6-5	TRBJ1-5	14	CASSYRDYYQPQHF	TGTGCCAGCAGTTATCGGGACTACTATCAGCCCCAGCATTTT
many	-	TRBV12-3/TRBV12-4	TRBJ1-4	16	CASSLALQVNYEKLFF	TGTGCCAGCAGTTTAGCGCTACAGGTGAATTATGAAAAACTGTTTTTT
few	-	TRBV5-5	TRBJ1-2	13	CASSSEGAYGYTF	TGTGCCAGCAGCTCGGAAGGGGCTTATGGCTACACCTTC
many	TRBD1	TRBV12-3/TRBV12-4	TRBJ1-2	13	CASTMNRGLGYTF	TGTGCCAGCACCATGAACAGGGGGCTCGGCTACACCTTC
many	TRBD1	TRBV20-1	TRBJ2-5	12	CSANRGEETQYF	TGCAGTGCTAACAGGGGAGAAGAGACCCAGTACTTC
-	TRBD1	TRBV7-9	TRBJ2-3	17	CASSLVAGTDSTDTQYF	TGTGCCAGCAGCTTAGTGGCCGGGACAGATAGCACAGATACGCAGTATTTT
many	TRBD1	TRBV20-1	TRBJ1-1	17	CSAPSVPGQGLNTEAFF	TGCAGTGCTCCATCCGTACCGGGACAGGGGTTGAACACTGAAGCTTTCTTT
many	TRBD2	TRBV20-1	TRBJ2-3	16	CSGSFSLAGGPDTQYF	TGCAGTGGATCGTTCTCACTAGCGGGGGGGCCAGATACGCAGTATTTT
-	TRBD2	TRBV7-8	TRBJ2-1	16	CASSLDTSGAYNEQFF	TGTGCCAGCAGCTTAGATACTAGCGGGGCGTACAATGAGCAGTTCTTC
many	-	TRBV5-6	TRBJ2-5	13	CASSWGRSETQYF	TGTGCCAGCAGCTGGGGACGATCCGAGACCCAGTACTTC